One and the same sample provided the 12 T cell receptor beta chains below, sequenced in a study of T cell repertoires and HLA-DP antigens. Profiling relied on immunoSEQ multiplex PCR, and the TCRdb table lists in-frame clones only, not all of them. Of 90,000 to 130,000 clones listed, 80% to 95% were seen once; the top ten hold 0.27%. These receptors' antigens are unknown. Sequenced input: CD4+ T cells from PBMCs. The receptor set was obtained from a young woman in good health and CMV-seronegative.

The J gene is TRBJ2-6, the V gene TRBV5-1; D gene uncertain. V was cut by 6 bases and J by 0 bases, with 13 bases left in between. The germline V gene encodes CDR1 SGHRS and CDR2 YFSETQ. The CDR3 spans 16 residues. This CDR3 is CASTYHKSSGANVLTF. The CDR3 region has the DNA TGCGCCAGCACCTATCATAAGAGCTCTGGGGCCAACGTCCTGACTTTC.

V gene TRBV5-8 combines with J gene TRBJ1-5; 10 nucleotides match TRBD1. Trimming at V came to 4 bases and at J to 1 base, leaving 5 bases not matched to a gene. Looked up from germline, CDR1 is SGHTS and CDR2 is YDEGEE. The CDR3 covers 16 residues. CDR3: CASSPDRGSSNQPQHF. The CDR3 DNA reads TGTGCCAGCAGCCCGGACAGGGGGTCGAGCAATCAGCCCCAGCATTTT.

The V gene is TRBV5-1, the J gene TRBJ2-1, with D possibly TRBD2 on 5 matching bases. Germline V gene lookup returns CDR1 SGHRS and CDR2 YFSETQ. The CDR3 totals 15 residues. V shed 0 bases and J shed 0 bases, with 7 bases lying between them. The CDR3 protein is CASSLAGDSYNEQFF. Written as DNA, the CDR3 is TGCGCCAGCAGCTTGGCCGGGGACTCCTACAATGAGCAGTTCTTC.

A word on this clone: Other DNA sequences within the sample encode an identical CDR3. The V call is TRBV28, the J call TRBJ1-4, with D possibly TRBD1 on 6 matching bases. Trimming removed 5 bases from V and 0 bases from J, with 10 bases in between. The CDR3 consists of 15 residues. The germline CDR1 and CDR2 sequences are MDHEN and SYDVKM. DNA of the CDR3: TGTGCCAGCAGTCTCGGGGGCGCAACTAATGAAAAACTGTTTTTT. Translating it yields CASSLGGATNEKLFF. Looking up the rest from reference TRBV28 and TRBJ1-4 gives the full variable domain: DVKVTQSSRYLVKRTGEKVFLECVQDMDHENMFWYRQDPGLGLRLIYFSYDVKMKEKGDIPEGYSVSREKKERFSLILESASTNQTSMYLCASSLGGATNEKLFFGSGTQLSVL.

V usage is TRBV5-6 and J usage is TRBJ1-5, with D possibly matching TRBD1 (5 bases). CDR3 length: 14 residues. Germline loops: CDR1 SGHDT, CDR2 YYEEEE. The germline V and J ends were trimmed by 3 bases and 5 bases, with 12 bases remaining between them. The CDR3 loop reads CASSYRGVHQPQHF. Written as DNA, the CDR3 is TGTGCCAGCAGCTACCGGGGGGTTCATCAGCCCCAGCATTTT.

V gene TRBV4-1 combines with J gene TRBJ1-2, with D unclear. V was clipped by 1 base and J by 2 bases, with 11 bases between them. There are 15 residues in the CDR3. The germline gives CDR1 MGHRA, CDR2 YSYEKL. The CDR3 loop is CASSQGPGLNYGYTF. The CDR3 region has the DNA TGCGCCAGCAGCCAAGGCCCGGGCCTCAACTATGGCTACACCTTC.

The rearrangement joins TRBV12-2 to TRBJ1-1. TRBV12-2 is a pseudogene locus. This CDR3 contains 14 residues. CDR3 sequence reads: CASRPGPKNTEAFF. The CDR3, as DNA: TGTGCAAGTCGCCCAGGACCGAAGAACACTGAAGCTTTCTTT.

The chain employs TRBV4-2 and TRBJ1-2, with 10 bases that match TRBD1. Germline assignment: CDR1 LGHNA and CDR2 YNFKEQ. V was pared by 3 bases and J by 3 bases, with 13 bases of the junction left unmatched. This CDR3 spans 18 amino acids. The CDR3 nucleotides read TGTGCCAGCAGCCAGACAGGGGGCGGATTGGGTTTATACTATGGCTACACCTTC. Amino acid sequence: CASSQTGGGLGLYYGYTF.

The V and J genes are TRBV7-9 and TRBJ2-5; D might be TRBD1 (5 bases). Germline loops: CDR1 SEHNR, CDR2 FQNEAQ (reference sequence). The V end lost 7 bases, the J end lost 5 bases, and 14 bases lay between the germline ends. The length of the CDR3 is 13 residues. Written as DNA, the CDR3 is TGTGCCAGCACCTCCCCCAGGGTTGAGACCCAGTACTTC. Residues: CASTSPRVETQYF.

The chain joins TRBV27 to TRBJ2-3, with unresolved D. Germline assignment: CDR1 MNHEY and CDR2 SMNVEV (reference sequence). Deletions cut 8 bases from V and 3 bases from J, with 12 bases between. The CDR3 spans 13 residues. The CDR3: CASLADGTDTQYF. As DNA, the CDR3 is TGTGCCAGCCTCGCGGATGGGACAGATACGCAGTATTTT.

The chain couples TRBV7-2 to TRBJ2-4; D ambiguous. The CDR3 spans 14 residues. Germline values: CDR1 SGHTA, CDR2 FQGNSA. Trimming took 1 base from V and 5 from J, leaving 9 bases between them. CDR3: CASSLDQAQNIQYF. In DNA, the CDR3 is TGTGCCAGCAGCTTAGACCAGGCCCAAAACATTCAGTACTTC.

The chain employs TRBV4-3 and TRBJ1-6, with D unclear. CDR3 length: 17 residues. In germline, CDR1 is LGHNA, CDR2 YSLEER. V was clipped by 0 bases and J by 0 bases, with 9 bases between them. The chain's CDR3 is CASSQDTPSSYNSPLHF. CDR3 coding DNA: TGCGCCAGCAGCCAAGATACGCCAAGCTCCTATAATTCACCCCTCCACTTT.